The 14 T cell receptor beta chains below were found in one sample sequenced in a study of neurological immune-mediated disorders. TCRdb reprocessed the 5' RACE reads via MiXCR and lists one record per CDR3 protein. The sample lists fewer than 55,000 distinct CDR3 sequences, roughly 10% occurring once. Time point noted: longitudinal time-point 1 (baseline). Sequencing input: PBMCs. The receptors here all came from a middle-aged woman in good health.

This clonotype was counted many times. The chain is built from TRBV5-1 and TRBJ2-2; 9 nucleotides match TRBD2. Germline trimming cut 4 bases from V and 0 bases from J; bases unmatched to any gene: 13. The CDR3 covers 19 residues. CDR1 and CDR2 (germline): SGHRS, YFSETQ. CDR3 residues: CASSPGLRSGGPNTGELFF. The CDR3 coding sequence is TGCGCCAGCAGCCCGGGACTGCGGAGCGGGGGGCCGAACACCGGGGAGCTGTTTTTT.

Ten or more counts support this clonotype. This chain connects TRBV12-3 or TRBV12-4 to TRBJ2-3; perhaps D is TRBD1 or TRBD2 (5 bases each). This CDR3 region has 15 residues. The germline V and J ends were trimmed by 2 bases and 9 bases, with 18 bases remaining between them. The CDR3 coding sequence is TGTGCCAGCAGTTTATCAGGGACCCCGCCTGGGACGCAGTATTTT. This translates into CASSLSGTPPGTQYF.

This clonotype was counted a few times. V and J are TRBV4-2 and TRBJ2-5; D gene unclear. Germline assignment: CDR1 LGHNA and CDR2 YNFKEQ. V dropped 0 bases and J dropped 5 bases, with 7 bases sitting between them. The CDR3 sequence is 13 residues long. In DNA form, the CDR3 reads TGTGCCAGCAGCCAAGACCTATGGGAGACCCAGTACTTC. This sequence encodes CASSQDLWETQYF.

This clonotype was counted ten times or more. This sequence joins TRBV7-3 and TRBJ2-5, with D unresolved. In germline, CDR1 is SGHTA, CDR2 FQGTGA. This CDR3 spans 13 amino acids. The ends were cut back, 2 bases at V and 5 bases at J, with 9 bases in the middle. The CDR3 sequence is CASSLEQRETQYF. The DNA for the CDR3 is TGTGCCAGCAGCTTAGAACAACGGGAGACCCAGTACTTC.

Notes on this clonotype: Given a much more abundant clone one base away, this may be a read error. CDR3 DNA sequence: TGTGCCAGCAGGACCATGCGGACAGGGGGGACTGAAGCTTTCTTT. Protein: CASRTMRTGGTEAFF. The rearrangement links TRBV6-5 to TRBJ1-1; TRBD1 agrees at 10 bases. The CDR3 is 15 residues long. Germline trimming cut 6 bases from V and 5 bases from J; bases unmatched to any gene: 9. The germline V gene has CDR1 MNHEY and CDR2 SVGAGI.

This clonotype came up many times. The rearrangement joins TRBV20-1 to TRBJ2-1; D is unresolved. CDR3 length: 13 residues. Germline loops: CDR1 DFQATT, CDR2 SNEGSKA (reference sequence). V was cut by 0 bases and J by 10 bases, with 13 bases left in between. The CDR3 sequence is CSARDLFPDEQFF. CDR3 nucleotide sequence: TGCAGTGCTAGAGATCTTTTCCCGGACGAGCAGTTCTTC.

This clonotype was counted many times. The J gene is TRBJ1-5, the V gene TRBV12-3 or TRBV12-4, with TRBD1 as a possible D gene (5 bases). The CDR3 covers 15 residues. The ends were cut back, 5 bases at V and 4 bases at J, with 15 bases in the middle. CDR3 in DNA: TGTGCCAGCAGTCCAGGGTGGGGGGGTAATCAGCCCCAGCATTTT. Translation gives CASSPGWGGNQPQHF.

This clonotype was found many times. The chain uses TRBV6-6 and TRBJ2-1; D is undetermined. Germline V gene data show CDR1 as MNHNY and CDR2 as SVGAGI (reference sequence). The CDR3 sequence is 14 residues long. Trimming took 0 bases from V and 5 from J, leaving 8 bases between them. CDR3 loop: CASSYSGGDNEQFF. The CDR3, as DNA: TGTGCCAGCAGTTACTCGGGTGGGGACAATGAGCAGTTCTTC.

This clonotype was observed at least ten times. The chain has TRBV5-1 and TRBJ2-2, with 12 bases fitting TRBD2. J lost 5 bases, V lost 4 bases, and 6 bases had no gene match. In germline, CDR1 is SGHRS, CDR2 YFSETQ. This CDR3 region has 16 residues. For the CDR3, the DNA is TGCGCCAGCAGCCTCACCGGGACTAGCGGGACCGGGGAGCTGTTTTTT. This encodes CASSLTGTSGTGELFF. Using reference TRBV5-1 and TRBJ2-2 for the parts outside the CDR3, the full variable domain is KAGVTQTPRYLIKTRGQQVTLSCSPISGHRSVSWYQQTPGQGLQFLFEYFSETQRNKGNFPGRFSGRQFSNSRSEMNVSTLELGDSALYLCASSLTGTSGTGELFFGEGSRLTVL.

Many counts were recorded for this clonotype. The chain combines TRBV20-1 with TRBJ2-1; TRBD1 is a possible D gene (6 bases). From germline, CDR1 is DFQATT and CDR2 SNEGSKA (reference sequence). CDR3 length: 13 amino acids. The V end lost 0 bases, the J end lost 9 bases, and 12 bases lay between the germline ends. CDR3 loop: CSARDWGPSEQFF. The DNA of the CDR3 is TGCAGTGCTAGAGATTGGGGGCCCAGTGAGCAGTTCTTC.

This clonotype was observed many times. The rearrangement joins TRBV20-1 to TRBJ2-7; D uncertain. Trimming removed 1 base at V and 2 bases at J, with 15 bases between. The V gene's germline CDR1 is DFQATT and CDR2 SNEGSKA (reference sequence). CDR3 length equals 15 residues. CDR3 in amino acids: CSARGDTLGTYEQYF. DNA for the CDR3: TGCAGTGCTAGAGGAGATACTCTCGGCACCTACGAGCAGTACTTC.

This clonotype has ten or more counts. The V and J genes are TRBV7-2 and TRBJ2-1, with TRBD2 matching over 9 bases. The V segment lost 5 bases and the J segment 7 bases; nucleotides outside the gene matches: 6. The germline CDR1 and CDR2 sequences are SGHTA and FQGNSA. The CDR3 has 14 amino acids. The CDR3 region is CASSPFSGGNEQFF. CDR3 nucleotide sequence: TGTGCCAGCAGCCCTTTCAGCGGGGGGAATGAGCAGTTCTTC.

As regards this clonotype: A read error may be the cause here, since a much bigger clone is one base away. This chain uses TRBV18 with TRBJ1-5, with D possibly being TRBD1 (5 bases). CDR3 length: 17 residues. Germline assignment: CDR1 KGHSH and CDR2 LQKENI. Trimming stripped 2 bases from V and 0 bases from J, with 14 bases between. The CDR3 protein is CASSPSARVDSNQPQHF. The CDR3 nucleotides are TGTGCCAGCTCACCATCCGCCAGGGTGGATAGCAATCAGCCCCAGCATTTT.

Ten or more counts support this clonotype. The rearrangement joins TRBV20-1 to TRBJ2-7; no definite D call. Per the germline V gene, CDR1 is DFQATT and CDR2 is SNEGSKA (reference sequence). The CDR3 spans 13 residues. Trimming left V 5 bases short and J 0 bases short, with 11 bases between. The CDR3 DNA sequence: TGCAGTGCTCCCCGTGGCAACTCCTACGAGCAGTACTTC. This sequence encodes CSAPRGNSYEQYF.